What follows is one T cell receptor beta chain and its context. What it binds is not known. Produced via immunoSEQ multiplex PCR; TCRdb's table is partial and in-frame only. The sample contains 400,000 to 500,000 clones, around nine tenths of which appear only once. In germline, CDR1 is SGHTA, CDR2 FQGNSA. V lost 1 base to trimming and J lost 4 bases; unmatched junction nucleotides: 13. The CDR3 loop spans 19 amino acids. This entry belongs to a study of Ad26.COV2.S vaccination and SARS-CoV-2 variants. Study-wide background: Once or twice, 56 days apart, Ad26.COV2.S was delivered intramuscularly. Study observations and caveats: Breadth and depth estimates from TCRs may understate total T cell responses. In vaccinated individuals, spike-specific CD8+ and CD4+ T cell responses reportedly displayed substantial breadth.

Treatment meaning: roughly 20 received Ad26.COV2.S at low or high dose, single or two shots; several received placebo; per-sample allocation not given. Sampling occurred on day 63 after the first vaccine or placebo injection. At a Boston site, the person donating was an adult of 18-55 years. The input for sequencing was peripheral blood, taken in a trial of Ad26.COV2.S vaccine versus placebo. The J gene is TRBJ2-6, the V gene TRBV7-2; 7 bases map to TRBD2. This receptor was taken from a person between 18 and 65 years old who received the Ad26.COV2.S COVID-19 vaccine or a placebo. CDR3 sequence (DNA): TGTGCCAGCAGCTTAGGTCTGGGGGAGGGTCTGGTCGGGGCCAACGTCCTGACTTTC. This gives the protein CASSLGLGEGLVGANVLTF.